Shown below are 23 T cell receptor beta chains from a single sample sequenced in a study of OX40 agonist ivuxolimab in advanced cancers. Clones were read by immunoSEQ multiplex PCR, and TCRdb kept only the in-frame ones, dropping some. The table records some 72,000 clones, just under 95% of them present only once. The material was CD4+ or CD8+ T cells sorted from blood, obtained in a trial of the OX40 agonist ivuxolimab. The source of these receptors is an adult with an advanced solid tumor such as melanoma, head and neck, liver or kidney cancer.

The chain employs TRBV5-3 and TRBJ1-2; D not certain. TRBV5-3 is given ORF status, its function remaining uncertain. The V gene lost 0 bases and the J gene lost 4 bases, with 10 bases spanning the gap. There are 14 residues in the CDR3. The CDR3 sequence: CARSLGRRFYGYTF. CDR3 nucleotide sequence: TGTGCCAGAAGCTTGGGCAGGAGGTTCTATGGCTACACCTTC.

The chain carries TRBV13 and TRBJ2-1; TRBD2 matches at 8 bases. The trim removed 2 bases at V and 7 bases at J, leaving 10 bases unmatched. From germline, CDR1 is PRHDT and CDR2 FYEKMQ (reference sequence). The CDR3 spans 16 residues. The CDR3 here is CASSLSPGGPMNEQFF. The CDR3, as DNA: TGTGCCAGCAGCTTATCCCCGGGGGGGCCGATGAATGAGCAGTTCTTC.

The V and J genes are TRBV5-6 and TRBJ1-2; D gene ambiguous. CDR3 length: 15 amino acids. V dropped 1 base and J dropped 3 bases, with 13 bases sitting between them. Germline lookup yields CDR1 SGHDT and CDR2 YYEEEE. The CDR3 nucleotides read TGTGCCAGCAGCTTGTATAGAGGAGGCGACTATGGCTACACCTTC. Its protein product is CASSLYRGGDYGYTF.

The V gene is TRBV6-5, the J gene TRBJ2-7, with TRBD2 matching 10 bases. Per the germline V gene, CDR1 is MNHEY and CDR2 is SVGAGI. Losses at the gene ends were 6 bases for V and 3 bases for J; bases not matched to a gene: 8. The CDR3 consists of 15 residues. CDR3 loop: CASSTGTSVYYEQYF. CDR3 in DNA: TGTGCCAGCAGCACCGGGACTAGCGTTTACTACGAGCAGTACTTC.

This rearrangement joins TRBV2 to TRBJ1-2, with 8 bases lining up with TRBD1. The CDR3 runs to 17 residues. Looked up from germline, CDR1 is SNHLY and CDR2 is FYNNEI. The V and J ends lost 2 bases and 0 bases, in that order; junction bases with no gene match: 8. The CDR3 is CASSELQGAGANYGYTF. The DNA for the CDR3 is TGTGCCAGCAGTGAACTTCAGGGGGCAGGGGCTAACTATGGCTACACCTTC.

This chain uses TRBV9 with TRBJ2-7; D call uncertain. The CDR3 runs to 14 residues. Deletions cut 0 bases from V and 0 bases from J, with 7 bases between. CDR1 and CDR2 from the germline V gene are SGDLS and YYNGEE. CDR3 coding DNA: TGTGCCAGCAGCGTAGGCAGGAACTCCTACGAGCAGTACTTC. Translated: CASSVGRNSYEQYF.

The genes are TRBV4-3 and TRBJ2-1; 8 bases line up with TRBD2. Germline loops: CDR1 LGHNA, CDR2 YSLEER. The CDR3 consists of 17 residues. Trimming removed 0 bases from V and 3 bases from J; junction bases left unmatched: 7. CDR3 amino acids: CASSQDLSGGYYNEQFF. CDR3 nucleotide sequence: TGCGCCAGCAGCCAAGATCTATCGGGGGGGTACTACAATGAGCAGTTCTTC.

The gene calls are TRBV14 and TRBJ2-2; 7 bases align to TRBD2. Unmatched junction bases numbered 4, after V lost 8 bases and J lost 4 bases. Germline V CDR1 and CDR2: SGHDN, FVKESK. The CDR3 extends over 13 amino acids. In nucleotides, the CDR3 is TGTGCCAGCGGACTAGTGGCCACCGGGGAGCTGTTTTTT. This translates into CASGLVATGELFF.

The chain is built from TRBV27 and TRBJ2-3; D is possibly TRBD1 or TRBD2 (6 bases each). The V end lost 6 bases, the J end lost 3 bases, and 16 bases lay between the germline ends. This CDR3 spans 15 amino acids. Germline loops: CDR1 MNHEY, CDR2 SMNVEV (reference sequence). The CDR3 DNA is TGTGCCAGCAGGCCAGGTGGGGGGCGAACAGATACGCAGTATTTT. Translated: CASRPGGGRTDTQYF.

The V and J genes are TRBV2 and TRBJ1-4; no firm D call. Germline V gene lookup returns CDR1 SNHLY and CDR2 FYNNEI. V lost 6 bases, J lost 0 bases, and 8 bases lay in between. The CDR3 is 14 residues long. The CDR3 loop is CASSGEATNEKLFF. The DNA of the CDR3 is TGTGCCAGCAGCGGGGAGGCAACTAATGAAAAACTGTTTTTT.

CDR3 residues: CASSLTGETSYEQYF. The CDR3 DNA is TGCGCCAGCAGCTTGACAGGGGAAACTTCCTACGAGCAGTACTTC. V is TRBV5-1 and J is TRBJ2-7; 7 bases are a match to TRBD1. V shed 1 base and J 1 base; nucleotides not matched to a gene: 5. Germline V gene lookup returns CDR1 SGHRS and CDR2 YFSETQ. This CDR3 contains 15 residues.

This clone was observed once. DNA for the CDR3: TGCGCCAGCAGCTTGGGTTGGGACAACTCCTACGAGCAGTACTTC. It yields the protein CASSLGWDNSYEQYF. The chain links TRBV5-1 to TRBJ2-7; possible D gene TRBD1, 6 bases. CDR1 is SGHRS, CDR2 YFSETQ, per germline. This CDR3 contains 15 residues. V was pared by 0 bases and J by 0 bases, with 10 bases between.

This chain uses TRBV7-9 with TRBJ1-1; D gene uncertain. Germline V gives CDR1 SEHNR, CDR2 FQNEAQ (reference sequence). The V gene lost 5 bases and the J gene lost 0 bases, with 7 bases spanning the gap. This CDR3 has 13 residues. Written as DNA, the CDR3 is TGTGCCAGCAGCGATCCGATGAACACTGAAGCTTTCTTT. It specifies CASSDPMNTEAFF.

The J gene is TRBJ2-5, the V gene TRBV4-3; TRBD1 aligns across 7 bases. The junction had 23 bases not matched to a gene; V was cut back by 0 bases and J by 4 bases. The CDR3 extends over 21 amino acids. Germline V lookup: CDR1 LGHNA, CDR2 YSLEER. The CDR3 spells CASSQDRGQCMELLLIETQYF. The CDR3 DNA reads TGCGCCAGCAGCCAAGATCGGGGACAGTGCATGGAACTACTATTGATAGAGACCCAGTACTTC.

The chain employs TRBV13 and TRBJ2-3; D is unresolved. Germline CDR1 is PRHDT and CDR2 is FYEKMQ (reference sequence). Trimming left V 5 bases short and J 14 bases short, with 20 bases between. The CDR3 covers 13 residues. CDR3 DNA sequence: TGTGCCAGCAGCCCTCACGACTCGCGTGAAAGGTATTTT. Translating it yields CASSPHDSRERYF.

This rearrangement joins TRBV5-4 to TRBJ1-2; D remains unclear. Trimming cost V 0 bases and J 5 bases, with 2 bases left between them. This CDR3 has 11 amino acids. Germline V gives CDR1 SGHNT, CDR2 YYREEE (reference sequence). CDR3 amino acids: CASSLGYGYTF. CDR3 coding DNA: TGTGCCAGCAGCTTGGGGTATGGCTACACCTTC.

J is TRBJ2-7 and V is TRBV6-5; 10 nucleotides align to TRBD2. Germline V gives CDR1 MNHEY, CDR2 SVGAGI. There are 14 residues in the CDR3. V shed 2 bases and J 4 bases; nucleotides not matched to a gene: 2. The CDR3 protein is CASSYAAGGYEQYF. Here the CDR3 DNA reads TGTGCCAGCAGTTACGCAGCGGGGGGGTACGAGCAGTACTTC.

This chain connects TRBV9 to TRBJ1-1, with 7 bases fitting TRBD1. This CDR3 region has 14 residues. Losses at the gene ends were 4 bases for V and 5 bases for J; bases not matched to a gene: 8. Per the germline V gene, CDR1 is SGDLS and CDR2 is YYNGEE. The CDR3 nucleotides are TGTGCCAGCAGCCTCGGGACAGAGGGGACTGAAGCTTTCTTT. This codes for CASSLGTEGTEAFF.

CDR3 bases: TGTGCCAGCAGCCCCGGGACTAGCGGGGCCCTGGGAGATACGCAGTATTTT. It is translated as CASSPGTSGALGDTQYF. The chain has TRBV9 and TRBJ2-3; 13 bases fit TRBD2. V was pared by 4 bases and J by 5 bases, with 10 bases of the junction left unmatched. The germline CDR1 and CDR2 sequences are SGDLS and YYNGEE. The CDR3 sequence is 17 residues long.

The CDR3 loop is CASNWWRAPYEQYF. In DNA, the CDR3 is TGTGCCAGCAACTGGTGGCGTGCCCCTTACGAGCAGTACTTC. V gene TRBV11-2 combines with J gene TRBJ2-7, with D hard to call. V was pared by 7 bases and J by 4 bases, with 17 bases between. CDR3 length equals 14 residues. Germline V gene lookup returns CDR1 SGHAT and CDR2 FQNNGV.

The rearrangement uses TRBV4-1 and TRBJ2-2; D is undetermined. Germline assignment: CDR1 MGHRA and CDR2 YSYEKL. V was trimmed by 1 base and J by 9 bases, leaving 6 bases between them. The CDR3 contains 12 residues. The CDR3 is CASSQGERELFF. In DNA, the CDR3 is TGCGCCAGCAGCCAAGGGGAAAGGGAGCTGTTTTTT.

This sequence joins TRBV7-9 and TRBJ1-2; no clear D gene. CDR3 length equals 16 residues. V gave up 1 base and J gave up 0 bases, with 12 bases separating them. Per the germline V gene, CDR1 is SEHNR and CDR2 is FQNEAQ (reference sequence). The DNA of the CDR3 is TGTGCCAGCAGCTTAGGCGGCGTCCCAGCTAACTATGGCTACACCTTC. Translation gives CASSLGGVPANYGYTF. Combining the CDR3 with reference TRBV7-9 and TRBJ1-2 gives the whole variable domain DTGVSQNPRHKITKRGQNVTFRCDPISEHNRLYWYRQTLGQGPEFLTYFQNEAQLEKSRLLSDRFSAERPKGSFSTLEIQRTEQGDSAMYLCASSLGGVPANYGYTFGSGTRLTVV.

The chain joins TRBV6-1 to TRBJ2-7; 9 bases are shared with TRBD2. There are 15 residues in the CDR3. From germline, CDR1 is MNHNS and CDR2 SASEGT. V lost 4 bases, J lost 2 bases, and 6 bases stayed unmatched. DNA of the CDR3: TGTGCCAGCAGTGTAGAGGGCGGGGGGGCCTACGAGCAGTACTTC. Its protein is CASSVEGGGAYEQYF.